This T cell receptor beta chain was sequenced for a study of shared clonotypes between healthy human individuals. The protocol was immunoSEQ multiplex PCR, while the TCRdb copy is restricted to in-frame clones and leaves out a portion. The sample shows a few million clones, just over 90% of them seen only once. The V and J ends lost 2 bases and 5 bases, in that order; junction bases with no gene match: 3. Germline-derived CDR1 and CDR2 are MDHEN and SYDVKM. The CDR3 runs to 14 residues. General study findings and limits: There were few donors, and this limited the genetic and exposure-history diversity represented. Despite large depth, sorted-subset datasets appeared incompletely sequenced.

Details on this clone: Its cognate antigen is unknown.

This receptor was obtained from a man aged 18 to 30 in good health. The chain is built from TRBV28 and TRBJ1-3, with 7 bases fitting TRBD1. Material for sequencing was naive CD4+ T cells sorted from blood. The subset is: CD45RA+ positively selected. For the CDR3, the DNA is TGTGCCAGCAGTTTAAGGGACAGCCGAAACACCATATATTTT. This sequence encodes CASSLRDSRNTIYF. Together with reference TRBV28 and TRBJ1-3, the CDR3 gives the full variable domain: DVKVTQSSRYLVKRTGEKVFLECVQDMDHENMFWYRQDPGLGLRLIYFSYDVKMKEKGDIPEGYSVSREKKERFSLILESASTNQTSMYLCASSLRDSRNTIYFGEGSWLTVV.